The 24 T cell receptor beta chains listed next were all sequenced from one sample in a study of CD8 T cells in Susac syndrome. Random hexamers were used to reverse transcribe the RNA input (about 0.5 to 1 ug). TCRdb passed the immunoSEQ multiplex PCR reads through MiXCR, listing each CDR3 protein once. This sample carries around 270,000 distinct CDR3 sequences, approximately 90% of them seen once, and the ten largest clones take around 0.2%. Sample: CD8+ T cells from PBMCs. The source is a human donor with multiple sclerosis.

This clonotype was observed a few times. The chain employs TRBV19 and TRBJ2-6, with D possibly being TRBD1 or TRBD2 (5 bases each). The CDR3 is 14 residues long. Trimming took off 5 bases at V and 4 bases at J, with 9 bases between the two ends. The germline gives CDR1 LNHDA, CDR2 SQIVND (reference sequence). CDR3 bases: TGTGCCAGTAGTGTGGGACCGGGGGCCAACGTCCTGACTTTC. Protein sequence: CASSVGPGANVLTF.

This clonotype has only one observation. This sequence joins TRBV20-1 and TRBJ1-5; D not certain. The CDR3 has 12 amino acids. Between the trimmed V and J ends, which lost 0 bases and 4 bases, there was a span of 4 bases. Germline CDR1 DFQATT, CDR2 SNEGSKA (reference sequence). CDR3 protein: CSARDANQPQHF. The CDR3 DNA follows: TGCAGTGCTAGAGACGCGAATCAGCCCCAGCATTTT.

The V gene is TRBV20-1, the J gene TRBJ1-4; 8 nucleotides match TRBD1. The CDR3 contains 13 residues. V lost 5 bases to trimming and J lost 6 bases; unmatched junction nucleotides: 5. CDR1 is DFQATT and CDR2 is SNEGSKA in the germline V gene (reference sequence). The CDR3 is CSAPDRVDEKLFF. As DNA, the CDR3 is TGCAGTGCTCCGGACAGGGTAGATGAAAAACTGTTTTTT.

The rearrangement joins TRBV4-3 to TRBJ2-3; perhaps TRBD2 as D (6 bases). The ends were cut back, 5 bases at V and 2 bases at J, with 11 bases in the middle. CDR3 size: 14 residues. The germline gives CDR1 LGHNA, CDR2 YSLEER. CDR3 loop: CASSFGTFTDTQYF. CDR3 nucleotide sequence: TGCGCCAGCAGCTTTGGGACTTTCACAGATACGCAGTATTTT.

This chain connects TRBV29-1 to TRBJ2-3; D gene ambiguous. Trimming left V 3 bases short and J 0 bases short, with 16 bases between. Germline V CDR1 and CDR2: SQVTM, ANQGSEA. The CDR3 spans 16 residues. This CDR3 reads CSVDPVVPPSTDTQYF. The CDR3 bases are TGCAGCGTTGACCCGGTTGTCCCTCCTAGCACAGATACGCAGTATTTT.

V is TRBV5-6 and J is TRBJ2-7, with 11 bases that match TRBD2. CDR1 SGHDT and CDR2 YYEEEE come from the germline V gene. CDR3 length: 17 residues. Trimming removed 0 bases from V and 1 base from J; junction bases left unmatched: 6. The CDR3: CASSLGLAGIESYEQYF. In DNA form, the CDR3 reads TGTGCCAGCAGCTTGGGACTAGCGGGGATAGAATCCTACGAGCAGTACTTC.

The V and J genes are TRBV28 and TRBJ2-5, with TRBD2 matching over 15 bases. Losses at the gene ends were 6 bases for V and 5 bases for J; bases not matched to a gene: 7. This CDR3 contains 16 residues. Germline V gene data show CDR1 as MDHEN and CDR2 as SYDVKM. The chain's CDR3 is CASRRTGTSGRETQYF. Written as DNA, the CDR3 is TGTGCCAGCAGGCGGACCGGGACTAGCGGGAGGGAGACCCAGTACTTC.

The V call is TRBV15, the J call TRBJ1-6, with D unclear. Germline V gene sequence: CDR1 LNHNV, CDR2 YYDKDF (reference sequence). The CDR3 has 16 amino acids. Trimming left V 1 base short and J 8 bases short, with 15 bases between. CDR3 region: CATSRAKAKRDSPLHF. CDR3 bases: TGTGCCACCAGCAGAGCTAAAGCGAAAAGGGATTCACCCCTCCACTTT.

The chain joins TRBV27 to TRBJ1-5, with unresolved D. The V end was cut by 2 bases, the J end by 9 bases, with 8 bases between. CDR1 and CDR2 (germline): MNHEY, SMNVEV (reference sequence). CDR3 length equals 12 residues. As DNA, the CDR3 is TGTGCCAGCAGTTTAGGGTTCGGGCCCCAGCATTTT. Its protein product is CASSLGFGPQHF.

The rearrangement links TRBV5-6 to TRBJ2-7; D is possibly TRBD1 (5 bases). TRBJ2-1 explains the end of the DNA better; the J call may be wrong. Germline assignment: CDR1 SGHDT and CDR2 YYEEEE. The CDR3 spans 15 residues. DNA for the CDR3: TGTGCCAGCAGAAAGGGGCAGAAAATAATCTACGAGCAGTTCTTC. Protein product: CASRKGQKIIYEQFF.

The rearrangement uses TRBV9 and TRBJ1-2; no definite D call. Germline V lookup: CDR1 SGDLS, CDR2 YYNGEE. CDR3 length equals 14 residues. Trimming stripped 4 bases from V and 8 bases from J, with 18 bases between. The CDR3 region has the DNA TGTGCCAGCAGCCCCGACCTGGGAGGTGTAGGCTACACCTTC. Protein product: CASSPDLGGVGYTF.

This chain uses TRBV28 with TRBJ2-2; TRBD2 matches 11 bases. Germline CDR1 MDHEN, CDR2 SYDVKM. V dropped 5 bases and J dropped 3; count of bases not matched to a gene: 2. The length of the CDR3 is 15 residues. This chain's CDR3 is CASSISGRDTGELFF. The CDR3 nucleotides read TGTGCCAGCAGTATTAGCGGGAGGGACACCGGGGAGCTGTTTTTT.

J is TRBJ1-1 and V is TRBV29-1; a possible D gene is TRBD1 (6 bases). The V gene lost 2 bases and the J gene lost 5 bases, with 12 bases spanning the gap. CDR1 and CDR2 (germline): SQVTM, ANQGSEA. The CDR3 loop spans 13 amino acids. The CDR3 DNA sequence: TGCAGCGTTGAAAGGGGGGCTGGTACTGAAGCTTTCTTT. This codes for CSVERGAGTEAFF.

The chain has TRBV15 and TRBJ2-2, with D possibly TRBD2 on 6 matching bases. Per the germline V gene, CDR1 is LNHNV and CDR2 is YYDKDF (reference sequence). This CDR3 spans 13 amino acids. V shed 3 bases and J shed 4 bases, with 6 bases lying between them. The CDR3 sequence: CATSSGGTGELFF. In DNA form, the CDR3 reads TGTGCCACCAGCAGCGGGGGCACCGGGGAGCTGTTTTTT.

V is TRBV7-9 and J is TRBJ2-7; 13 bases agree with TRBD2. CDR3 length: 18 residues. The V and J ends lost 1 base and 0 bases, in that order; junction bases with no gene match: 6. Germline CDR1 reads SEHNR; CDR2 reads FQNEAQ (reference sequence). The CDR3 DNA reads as TGTGCCAGCAGCTTAGGAGTGGGACTAGCGGGGCTCTCCTACGAGCAGTACTTC. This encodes CASSLGVGLAGLSYEQYF.

In nucleotides, the CDR3 is TGTGCCAGCAGTTTCCGAGGGTTCCGCCGCTACGAGCAGTACTTC. Encoded protein: CASSFRGFRRYEQYF. V gene TRBV28 combines with J gene TRBJ2-7; D is possibly TRBD2 (5 bases). Germline assignment: CDR1 MDHEN and CDR2 SYDVKM. V dropped 3 bases and J dropped 3 bases, with 15 bases sitting between them. This CDR3 region has 15 residues.

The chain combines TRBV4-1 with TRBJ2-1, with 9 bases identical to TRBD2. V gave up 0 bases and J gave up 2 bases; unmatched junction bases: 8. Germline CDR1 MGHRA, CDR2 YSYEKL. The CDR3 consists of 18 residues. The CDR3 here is CASSQDPLGLAPYNEQFF. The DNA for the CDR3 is TGCGCCAGCAGCCAAGATCCTCTGGGACTAGCCCCCTACAATGAGCAGTTCTTC.

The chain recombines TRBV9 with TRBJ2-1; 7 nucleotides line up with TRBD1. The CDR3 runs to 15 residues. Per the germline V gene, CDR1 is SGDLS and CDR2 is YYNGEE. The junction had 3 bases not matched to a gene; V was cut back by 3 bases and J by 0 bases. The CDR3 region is CASSAQGSSYNEQFF. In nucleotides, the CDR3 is TGTGCCAGCAGCGCACAGGGGAGCTCCTACAATGAGCAGTTCTTC. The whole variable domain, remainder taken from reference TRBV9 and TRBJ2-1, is DSGVTQTPKHLITATGQRVTLRCSPRSGDLSVYWYQQSLDQGLQFLIQYYNGEERAKGNILERFSAQQFPDLHSELNLSSLELGDSALYFCASSAQGSSYNEQFFGPGTRLTVL.

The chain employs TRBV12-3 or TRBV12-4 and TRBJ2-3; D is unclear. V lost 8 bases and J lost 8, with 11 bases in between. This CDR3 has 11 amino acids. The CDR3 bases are TGTGCCAGCGAAGAATGGGGTACGCAGTATTTT. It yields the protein CASEEWGTQYF.

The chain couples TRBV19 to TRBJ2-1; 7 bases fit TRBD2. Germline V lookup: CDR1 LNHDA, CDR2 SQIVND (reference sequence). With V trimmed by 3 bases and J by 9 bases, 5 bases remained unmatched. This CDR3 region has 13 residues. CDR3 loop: CASSIGLAVEQFF. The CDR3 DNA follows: TGTGCCAGTAGTATTGGGCTAGCGGTTGAGCAGTTCTTC.

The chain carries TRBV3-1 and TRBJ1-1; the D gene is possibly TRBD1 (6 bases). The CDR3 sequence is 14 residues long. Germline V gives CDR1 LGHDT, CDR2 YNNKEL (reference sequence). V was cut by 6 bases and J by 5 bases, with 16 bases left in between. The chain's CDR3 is CASRGGGRGTEAFF. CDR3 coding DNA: TGTGCCAGCAGGGGTGGGGGGCGCGGGACTGAAGCTTTCTTT.

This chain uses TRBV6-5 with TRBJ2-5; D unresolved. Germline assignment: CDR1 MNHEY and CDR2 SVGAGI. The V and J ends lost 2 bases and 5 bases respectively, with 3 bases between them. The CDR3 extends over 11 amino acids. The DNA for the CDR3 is TGTGCCAGCAGTTACCTGGAGACCCAGTACTTC. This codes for CASSYLETQYF.

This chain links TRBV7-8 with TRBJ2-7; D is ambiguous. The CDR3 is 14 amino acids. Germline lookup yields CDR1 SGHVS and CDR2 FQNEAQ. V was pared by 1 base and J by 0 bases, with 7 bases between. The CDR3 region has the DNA TGTGCCAGCAGCTTAGGCTTGCCCTCCTACGAGCAGTACTTC. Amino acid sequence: CASSLGLPSYEQYF.

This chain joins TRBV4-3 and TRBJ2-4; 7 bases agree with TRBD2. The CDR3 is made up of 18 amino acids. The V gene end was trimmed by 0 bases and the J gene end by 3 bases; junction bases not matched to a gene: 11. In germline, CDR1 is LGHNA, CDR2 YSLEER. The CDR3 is CASSQDLMGGEGKNIQYF. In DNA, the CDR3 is TGCGCCAGCAGCCAAGATCTCATGGGGGGGGAAGGCAAAAACATTCAGTACTTC.